These 15 T cell receptor beta chains were sequenced from one sample in a study of T cells in narcolepsy. Assay: immunoSEQ multiplex PCR; the TCRdb copy retains only in-frame clones and omits some. Of about 34,000 clones detected, approximately 85% appear once; the ten largest clones hold 2.5%. The sample consisted of CD45RA- memory CD4+ T cells from PBMCs. These receptors all come from a human donor with narcolepsy.

The V gene is TRBV29-1, the J gene TRBJ1-2, with D unclear. The CDR3 consists of 13 residues. The V end lost 5 bases, the J end lost 6 bases, and 16 bases lay between the germline ends. The germline CDR1 and CDR2 sequences are SQVTM and ANQGSEA. The CDR3 protein is CSVFGPFGNGYTF. The CDR3 coding sequence is TGCAGCGTTTTCGGCCCTTTTGGAAATGGCTACACCTTC.

The V gene is TRBV6-5, the J gene TRBJ1-5; unclear D gene. The germline V and J ends were trimmed by 7 bases and 3 bases, with 10 bases remaining between them. This CDR3 contains 13 residues. Germline CDR1 reads MNHEY; CDR2 reads SVGAGI. The CDR3 here is CASKLRHNQPQHF. The DNA for the CDR3 is TGTGCCAGCAAATTAAGACACAATCAGCCCCAGCATTTT.

V is TRBV6-1 and J is TRBJ2-5; TRBD1 might be the D (6 bases). CDR1 and CDR2 from the germline V gene are MNHNS and SASEGT. CDR3 size: 15 residues. V was shortened by 9 bases and J by 0 bases, with 17 bases between the two germline ends. The CDR3, as DNA: TGTGCCAGTGGACAGATGGGCGCGTACCAAGAGACCCAGTACTTC. It encodes CASGQMGAYQETQYF.

The J gene is TRBJ2-3, the V gene TRBV5-6; D ambiguous. The germline V gene has CDR1 SGHDT and CDR2 YYEEEE. This CDR3 comprises 13 residues. Deletions cut 0 bases from V and 6 bases from J, with 8 bases between. CDR3 sequence (DNA): TGTGCCAGCAGCTTGGTGGTTTTGGATACGCAGTATTTT. It codes for CASSLVVLDTQYF.

CDR3 in amino acids: CASRQGAHTEAFF. The CDR3 nucleotides are TGTGCCAGCAGACAGGGGGCACACACTGAAGCTTTCTTT. The chain is built from TRBV6-6 and TRBJ1-1; TRBD1 agrees at 9 bases. The CDR3 loop spans 13 amino acids. V lost 6 bases to trimming and J lost 3 bases; unmatched junction nucleotides: 2. Germline-derived CDR1 and CDR2 are MNHNY and SVGAGI (reference sequence).

This chain uses TRBV2 with TRBJ1-2, with D unclear. The CDR3 is 15 residues long. V was cut by 4 bases and J by 4 bases, with 16 bases left in between. Germline-derived CDR1 and CDR2 are SNHLY and FYNNEI. CDR3 amino acids: CASSVRSPRSYGYTF. In DNA form, the CDR3 reads TGTGCCAGCAGTGTAAGGAGTCCTCGGAGCTATGGCTACACCTTC.

This chain connects TRBV5-4 to TRBJ1-4; tentative D call: TRBD1 (5 bases). This CDR3 comprises 15 residues. V lost 2 bases, J lost 4 bases, and 12 bases lay in between. In germline, CDR1 is SGHNT, CDR2 YYREEE (reference sequence). The CDR3 is CASSFFGGGNEKLFF. The CDR3 nucleotides are TGTGCCAGCAGCTTCTTCGGGGGAGGTAATGAAAAACTGTTTTTT.

The rearrangement links TRBV9 to TRBJ2-2; 8 nucleotides line up with TRBD1. J was trimmed by 7 bases and V by 0 bases; bases with no gene match: 8. The germline CDR1 and CDR2 sequences are SGDLS and YYNGEE. CDR3 length equals 16 residues. CDR3 nucleotide sequence: TGTGCCAGCAGCGTAGGTCAGGACAGGGCCGACGGGGAGCTGTTTTTT. Translating it yields CASSVGQDRADGELFF.

The chain couples TRBV29-1 to TRBJ2-1, with TRBD2 matching 12 bases. Germline CDR1 reads SQVTM; CDR2 reads ANQGSEA. The CDR3 runs to 13 residues. Losses at the gene ends were 7 bases for V and 4 bases for J; bases not matched to a gene: 2. The CDR3 protein is CSALAGGYNEQFF. For the CDR3, the DNA is TGCAGCGCACTAGCGGGGGGTTACAATGAGCAGTTCTTC.

This clone was seen once. The rearrangement uses TRBV7-3 and TRBJ1-6, with D unclear. V lost 5 bases and J 0 bases, leaving 14 bases between the germline ends. Germline V gives CDR1 SGHTA, CDR2 FQGTGA. The CDR3 totals 17 residues. The DNA for the CDR3 is TGTGCCAGCAGCGAGCGGGGAACCGGCTCCTATAATTCACCCCTCCACTTT. This translates into CASSERGTGSYNSPLHF. The entire variable domain, with the rest obtained from reference TRBV7-3 and TRBJ1-6, is as follows: GAGVSQTPSNKVTEKGKYVELRCDPISGHTALYWYRQSLGQGPEFLIYFQGTGAADDSGLPNDRFFAVRPEGSVSTLKIQRTERGDSAVYLCASSERGTGSYNSPLHFGNGTRLTVT.

This chain connects TRBV30 to TRBJ1-1; D gene ambiguous. Germline CDR1 is GTSNPN and CDR2 is SVGIG (reference sequence). CDR3 length: 13 amino acids. Trimming took off 0 bases at V and 4 bases at J, with 9 bases between the two ends. This chain's CDR3 is CAWSVSRSTEAFF. CDR3 in DNA: TGTGCCTGGAGTGTATCTCGGAGCACTGAAGCTTTCTTT.

This sequence joins TRBV2 and TRBJ1-1; D is ambiguous. Germline lookup yields CDR1 SNHLY and CDR2 FYNNEI. Trimming took off 1 base at V and 6 bases at J, with 6 bases between the two ends. CDR3 length equals 12 residues. CDR3 residues: CASSEEVSEAFF. The CDR3 DNA reads TGTGCCAGCAGTGAAGAGGTCTCTGAAGCTTTCTTT.

This chain connects TRBV7-3 to TRBJ2-3; D remains unclear. Germline V gene sequence: CDR1 SGHTA, CDR2 FQGTGA. This CDR3 region has 15 residues. Trimming removed 6 bases at V and 0 bases at J, with 13 bases between. The CDR3 DNA reads TGTGCCAGCAGTCCCGGAGACCTCAGCACAGATACGCAGTATTTT. It specifies CASSPGDLSTDTQYF.

The rearrangement uses TRBV19 and TRBJ2-1, with D unclear. V lost 1 base and J 8 bases, leaving 6 bases between the germline ends. CDR3 length equals 12 residues. From germline, CDR1 is LNHDA and CDR2 SQIVND (reference sequence). In nucleotides, the CDR3 is TGTGCCAGTAGTATAGGATTAGATGAGCAGTTCTTC. It specifies CASSIGLDEQFF.

This clone was seen once. J is TRBJ2-3 and V is TRBV27, with D uncertain. The length of the CDR3 is 14 residues. The V end lost 3 bases, the J end lost 2 bases, and 9 bases lay between the germline ends. Per germline, CDR1 MNHEY and CDR2 SMNVEV (reference sequence). Written as DNA, the CDR3 is TGTGCCAGCAGTTTGGGCGGAGCCACAGATACGCAGTATTTT. It codes for CASSLGGATDTQYF.